Listed here are 6 T cell receptor beta chains from one sample, sequenced in a study of T cells in women clearing cervical HPV infection. Profiled with immunoSEQ multiplex PCR; TCRdb holds only in-frame clones, not every one. The sample yields tens of thousands of clones, of which the top ten take up approximately 1%. The specimen sequenced was blood buffy coat. Every receptor here comes from a woman aged 18 to 69 with a cervical HPV16 infection that either progressed to CIN3+ or cleared (not recorded which).

Of note for this clone: The read ends 3 residues early relative to the CDR3; the germline J gene fills the gap. The genes are TRBV5-6 and TRBJ2-3; 8 nucleotides line up with TRBD1. The length of the CDR3 is 14 residues. Trimming removed 3 bases from V and 6 bases from J; junction bases left unmatched: 6. Germline loops: CDR1 SGHDT, CDR2 YYEEEE. Partial CDR3 DNA: TGTGCCAGCAGCTCGATGACAGGGGTGGATACG. It codes for CASSSMTGVDT. The whole CDR3 region reads CASSSMTGVDTQYF.

About this clone itself: Sequencing ends 3 residues short of the CDR3 end; the germline J gene provides the rest. The chain joins TRBV18 to TRBJ2-2; D is undetermined. The CDR3 covers 14 residues. Looked up from germline, CDR1 is KGHSH and CDR2 is LQKENI. The sequenced CDR3 bases are TGTGCCAGCTCACCGACCGCAACTAATGAAAAG. It specifies CASSPTATNEK. Given in full, the CDR3 is CASSPTATNEKLFF.

Comment on this clone: The read stops 3 residues short of the end of the CDR3; the missing end is completed from the germline J gene. The V call is TRBV20-1, the J call TRBJ2-3; TRBD2 agrees at 9 bases. This CDR3 has 16 amino acids. The J segment lost 0 bases and the V segment lost 5 bases, leaving 9 bases of the junction unmatched. Looked up from germline, CDR1 is DFQATT and CDR2 is SNEGSKA (reference sequence). This CDR3 is CSAGPQLAGSTDTQYF. CDR3 DNA (partial): TGCAGTGCTGGACCACAACTAGCGGGCAGCACAGATACG.

CDR3 residues: CASRRQSSTDTQYF. CDR3 bases read: TGTGCCAGCAGGAGACAGTCTAGCACAGATACG. The rearrangement joins TRBV6-2 or TRBV6-3 to TRBJ2-3; weak D call: TRBD1 (5 bases). With the read ending 3 residues before the CDR3 end, the germline J gene is used to fill in that end. This CDR3 contains 14 residues. Germline V gene lookup returns CDR1 MNHEY and CDR2 SVGEGT. The V and J ends lost 6 bases and 0 bases respectively, with 10 bases between them.

Of note for this clone: From the germline J gene comes the end of the CDR3, since the read stops 3 residues before it. The genes are TRBV2 and TRBJ1-6; TRBD1 might be the D (6 bases). The length of the CDR3 is 13 residues. The germline V gene has CDR1 SNHLY and CDR2 FYNNEI. V lost 8 bases and J lost 4, with 9 bases in between. Partial CDR3 DNA: TGTGCCAGCCGACAGGATTATAATTCACCC. Encoded protein: CASRQDYNSP. The whole CDR3 is CASRQDYNSPLHF.

As to this clone: The read stops 3 residues short of the end of the CDR3; the missing end is completed from the germline J gene. The V and J genes are TRBV28 and TRBJ1-1, with 8 nucleotides matching TRBD1. Trimming at V came to 8 bases and at J to 1 base, leaving 9 bases not matched to a gene. CDR3 length: 15 amino acids. Germline CDR1 MDHEN, CDR2 SYDVKM. This CDR3 reads CASRPPDRANTEAFF. The covered CDR3 bases are TGTGCCAGCCGTCCCCCGGACAGGGCGAACACTGAA.